Shown below are 3 T cell receptor beta chains from a single sample sequenced in a study of T cell repertoires in cytomegalovirus infection (dated by TCRdb to between 2017 and 2020). The sequencer was an Illumina HiSeq 1500. Using fastp trimming at Q25 and MiXCR clonotype assembly, TCRdb reanalyzed the public sequencing data and kept in-frame beta chains. Entries are consolidated by CDR3 protein sequence, retaining the most common genes and DNA. This sample has a few hundred thousand distinct CDR3 sequences in its table, and approximately 9.2% of those were observed once. Around 16% of the sample belongs to the ten largest clones. The sample taken for sequencing was PBMCs. Receptors originate from a human donor in good health (CMV status not recorded). Some clones in this sample may be carry-over from other donors' samples.

In this sample, this clonotype turned up many times. V is TRBV19 and J is TRBJ2-7; D unresolved. This CDR3 contains 13 residues. The germline V gene has CDR1 LNHDA and CDR2 SQIVND (reference sequence). V shed 9 bases and J shed 5 bases, with 17 bases lying between them. CDR3 coding DNA: TGTGCCAGCCAAACCACGAAGGAGAACGAGCAGTACTTC. It specifies CASQTTKENEQYF.

This clonotype was recorded a few times. The V call is TRBV12-3 or TRBV12-4, the J call TRBJ2-3; 11 positions match TRBD2. V was clipped by 7 bases and J by 6 bases; unmatched bases: 27. This CDR3 is built from 21 residues. The CDR3 bases are TGTGCCAGCACCCCCTCTATCGGGACTAGCGGACCGGGGGTTCTGAGGGATACGCAGTATTTT. Its translation: CASTPSIGTSGPGVLRDTQYF.

The rearrangement joins TRBV7-2 to TRBJ2-7; weak D call: TRBD1 (7 bases). Germline values: CDR1 SGHTA, CDR2 FQGNSA. Trimming removed 0 bases at V and 1 base at J, with 16 bases between. The CDR3 is 17 residues long. The CDR3 DNA sequence: TGTGCCAGCAGCTTAGCGGGGTGGGGGGACAGTTCCTACGAGCAGTACTTC. Translating it yields CASSLAGWGDSSYEQYF. Supplemented by reference TRBV7-2 and TRBJ2-7, the full variable domain reads GAGVSQSPSNKVTEKGKDVELRCDPISGHTALYWYRQSLGQGLEFLIYFQGNSAPDKSGLPSDRFSAERTGGSVSTLTIQRTQQEDSAVYLCASSLAGWGDSSYEQYFGPGTRLTVT.